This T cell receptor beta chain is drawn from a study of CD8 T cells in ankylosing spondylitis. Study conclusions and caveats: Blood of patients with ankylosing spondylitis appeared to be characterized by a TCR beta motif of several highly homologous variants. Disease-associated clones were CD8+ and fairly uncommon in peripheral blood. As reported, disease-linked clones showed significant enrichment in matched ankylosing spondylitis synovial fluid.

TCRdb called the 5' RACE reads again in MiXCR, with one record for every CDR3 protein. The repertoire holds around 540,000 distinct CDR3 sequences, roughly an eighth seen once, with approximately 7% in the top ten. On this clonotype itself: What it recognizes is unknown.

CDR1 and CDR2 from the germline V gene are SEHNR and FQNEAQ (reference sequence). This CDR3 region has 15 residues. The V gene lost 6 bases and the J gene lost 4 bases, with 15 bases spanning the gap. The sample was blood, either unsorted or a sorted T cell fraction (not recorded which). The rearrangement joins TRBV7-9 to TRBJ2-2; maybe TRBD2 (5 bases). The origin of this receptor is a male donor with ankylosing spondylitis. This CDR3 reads CASRGRGGVTGELFF. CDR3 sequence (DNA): TGTGCCAGCAGGGGCCGCGGAGGCGTCACCGGGGAGCTGTTTTTT.